These T cell receptor beta chains were read from a single sample in a study of OX40 agonist ivuxolimab in advanced cancers. TCRdb's copy holds only in-frame clones and misses some; the assay was immunoSEQ multiplex PCR. Of approximately 62,000 clones listed, more than 85% were seen once; the top ten hold roughly an eighth. The starting material was CD4+ or CD8+ T cells sorted from blood, obtained in a trial of the OX40 agonist ivuxolimab. The origin of the receptors is an adult with an advanced solid tumor such as melanoma, head and neck, liver or kidney cancer. The CDR3 runs from the conserved cysteine through the conserved F or W. A D gene is named only where the DNA matches it firmly. Size tells how often a clone was seen (once, few, many) or the class of an expanded clone, and some rows leave it out.

V gene	J gene	D gene	clone size	CDR3 DNA	CDR3 protein
TRBV14	TRBJ2-1	NA	NA	TGTGCCAGCAGCCTACAGGGCACCTCACGAGATGAGCAGTTCTTC	CASSLQGTSRDEQFF
TRBV27	TRBJ1-1	NA	NA	TGTGCCAGCAGTAACATTTATGGCACTGAAGCTTTCTTT	CASSNIYGTEAFF
TRBV5-5	TRBJ2-7	NA	once	TGTGCCAGCAGCTCCATCACAGGGGCCCGGGGGTACGAGCAGTACTTC	CASSSITGARGYEQYF
TRBV4-1	TRBJ2-5	TRBD1	NA	TGCGCCAGCAGCCAAAATAGGGACAGTCCCCAGTACTTC	CASSQNRDSPQYF
TRBV27	TRBJ1-2	TRBD1	NA	TGTGCCAGCAGTCCGGGACAGGGATATGGCTACACCTTC	CASSPGQGYGYTF
TRBV9	TRBJ2-7	NA	NA	TGTGCCAGCAGCGCGGAAGGGGGGCCGTACTACGAGCAGTACTTC	CASSAEGGPYYEQYF
TRBV23-1	TRBJ2-4	TRBD1	NA	TGCGCCAGCAGTCAATCGTACCCGGGACAGGGGGCCGTCTTAGCCAAAAACATTCAGTACTTC	CASSQSYPGQGAVLAKNIQYF
TRBV30	TRBJ2-5	NA	NA	TGTGCCTGGAGTGTAAACTGGGAGCAGTACTTC	CAWSVNWEQYF
TRBV7-3	TRBJ2-1	TRBD2	NA	TGTGCCAGCAGCTTAAACTTTGGTGGACTAGCGGGAGATGAGCAGTTCTTC	CASSLNFGGLAGDEQFF
TRBV29-1	TRBJ1-2	TRBD1	NA	TGCAGCGTTGAAGGGGACAGATCTTTGTATGGCTACACCTTC	CSVEGDRSLYGYTF
TRBV9	TRBJ2-5	TRBD2	NA	TGTGCCAGCAGCGTTGGACTAGCGGGGGCTGCAGAGACCCAGTACTTC	CASSVGLAGAAETQYF
TRBV11-3	TRBJ2-5	NA	NA	TGTGCCAGCAGCCGCCCAGGGATATTGGAGACCCAGTACTTC	CASSRPGILETQYF
TRBV6-1	TRBJ2-7	NA	NA	TGTGCCAGCAGTGAATCCAGGGACCACGAGCAGTACTTC	CASSESRDHEQYF
TRBV27	TRBJ1-4	NA	NA	TGTGCCAGCGGGAGAGAATTGGATACAACTAATGAAAAACTGTTTTTT	CASGRELDTTNEKLFF
TRBV25-1	TRBJ2-3	TRBD1	NA	TGTGCCAGCAGTGAACGGGACAGGGAGATAGATACGCAGTATTTT	CASSERDREIDTQYF
TRBV7-9	TRBJ2-3	TRBD2	NA	TGTGCCAGCAGCTCTACGAGTCCGGGGGGGGAACCTAGCACAGATACGCAGTATTTT	CASSSTSPGGEPSTDTQYF
TRBV30	TRBJ1-1	TRBD1	many	TGTGCCTGGACCCCAGGGGGTGCGGAAGCTTTCTTT	CAWTPGGAEAFF
TRBV2	TRBJ2-5	TRBD2	NA	TGTGCCAGCAGCGCCGACTGGGGACTAGCGGGAGAGAAGACCCAGTACTTC	CASSADWGLAGEKTQYF
TRBV13	TRBJ2-7	TRBD2	NA	TGTGCCAGTCGAAGCGGGGGGGCCGTTTATGAGCAGTACTTC	CASRSGGAVYEQYF
TRBV5-6	TRBJ1-1	NA	once	TGTGCCAGCAGCTTGGGACATTACACTGAAGCTTTCTTT	CASSLGHYTEAFF
TRBV7-8	TRBJ1-1	NA	NA	TGTGCCAGCCGCGCCGGGAGGAACACTGAAGCTTTCTTT	CASRAGRNTEAFF
TRBV7-2	TRBJ2-7	TRBD2	once	TGTGCCAGCAGCTGGGAGGTAGCGGGAGGCCCCTTAGGGGAGCAGTACTTC	CASSWEVAGGPLGEQYF
TRBV28	TRBJ2-1	NA	NA	TGTGCCAGCAGTTCTCAGCGGGTCTACAATGAGCAGTTCTTC	CASSSQRVYNEQFF
TRBV5-4	TRBJ1-2	NA	NA	TGTGCCAGCAGCCGGGGGCCCGAGGATAGCTATGGCTACACCTTC	CASSRGPEDSYGYTF
TRBV7-7	TRBJ2-5	TRBD1	NA	TGTGCCAGCAGCTCGGGACAGACGATGCAAGAGACCCAGTACTTC	CASSSGQTMQETQYF
TRBV5-6	TRBJ2-3	TRBD2	NA	TGTGCCAGCAGCTTGCTCCTAGCGGGTAGCACAGATACGCAGTATTTT	CASSLLLAGSTDTQYF
TRBV14	TRBJ2-7	NA	many	TGTGCCAGCAGCCAAGATTGGGAGTACGAGCAGTACTTC	CASSQDWEYEQYF
TRBV2	TRBJ2-7	NA	NA	TGTGCCAGCAGTGATCGGGATACCGAGCAGTACTTC	CASSDRDTEQYF
TRBV10-3	TRBJ1-1	NA	NA	TGTGCCATCAACCAGGGAGGGAGGAACACTGAAGCTTTCTTT	CAINQGGRNTEAFF
TRBV27	TRBJ2-1	NA	NA	TGTGCCAGCAGTTACGGGAGCGGAGAGCAGTTCTTC	CASSYGSGEQFF
TRBV29-1	TRBJ2-3	TRBD1	NA	TGCAGCGTGGACGGGACAGGACGAGGCACAGATACGCAGTATTTT	CSVDGTGRGTDTQYF
TRBV19	TRBJ2-2	NA	NA	TGTGCCAGTAGTATAGATTTTTCAGGGTGGACCGGGGAGCTGTTTTTT	CASSIDFSGWTGELFF
TRBV19	TRBJ1-4	TRBD1	NA	TGTGCCAGTAGTAATATAACCGGGACAGGCGAAGAAAAACTGTTTTTT	CASSNITGTGEEKLFF
TRBV19	TRBJ1-4	NA	NA	TGTGCCAGTAGTCAAGATTTGGCTAATGAAAAACTGTTTTTT	CASSQDLANEKLFF
TRBV27	TRBJ2-7	NA	NA	TGTGCCAGCAGTCCGGCGGCTGTCTCCTACGAGCAGTACTTC	CASSPAAVSYEQYF
TRBV15	TRBJ2-1	TRBD1	NA	TGTGCCACCAGACAGGGGGCGAATGAGCAGTTCTTC	CATRQGANEQFF
TRBV6-5	TRBJ1-1	NA	NA	TGTGCCAGCATGGAGGGGCCAGACACTGAAGCTTTCTTT	CASMEGPDTEAFF
TRBV9	TRBJ2-5	TRBD1	NA	TGTGCCAGCAGCAGGACAGGGCACCAAGAGACCCAGTACTTC	CASSRTGHQETQYF
TRBV9	TRBJ2-7	NA	NA	TGTGCCAGCAGCCCTCTCCCAGGCGAATCCTACGAGCAGTACTTC	CASSPLPGESYEQYF
TRBV19	TRBJ2-3	TRBD2	NA	TGTGCCAGTAGTATAGGCGCGGGGGGGCCGACAGATACGCAGTATTTT	CASSIGAGGPTDTQYF
TRBV5-1	TRBJ2-7	NA	NA	TGCGCCAGCGCACCGACAGTAGAGACCTACGAGCAGTACTTC	CASAPTVETYEQYF
TRBV19	TRBJ2-1	TRBD2	NA	TGTGCCAGTAGGACTAGCGGGGAGAATGAGCAGTTCTTC	CASRTSGENEQFF
TRBV27	TRBJ2-2	NA	NA	TGTGCCAGCAGTTTTGGCAGCTTCACCGGGGAGCTGTTTTTT	CASSFGSFTGELFF
TRBV5-1	TRBJ2-7	NA	NA	TGCGCCAGCAGCTTGGATTGGGGAGTCTCCTACGAGCAGTACTTC	CASSLDWGVSYEQYF
TRBV2	TRBJ1-5	TRBD1	NA	TGTGCCAGCAGGAACAGGGGGGAGTTTCAGCCCCAGCATTTT	CASRNRGEFQPQHF
TRBV7-2	TRBJ2-7	NA	NA	TGTGCCAGCAGCCAGGGTCAGGCCGCCTACGAGCAGTACTTC	CASSQGQAAYEQYF
TRBV29-1	TRBJ2-7	TRBD1	NA	TGCAGCGCGAGGGACAGTTTAAACGACGAGCAGTACTTC	CSARDSLNDEQYF
TRBV27	TRBJ2-2	TRBD2	NA	TGTGCCAGCAGTCTGGGACTAGCGGGGTGGGGCACCGGGGAGCTGTTTTTT	CASSLGLAGWGTGELFF
TRBV7-9	TRBJ2-7	NA	NA	TGTGCCAGCAGCTTATTAGGGGCAGGGTCTATCGAGCAGTACTTC	CASSLLGAGSIEQYF
TRBV6-1	TRBJ2-1	NA	NA	TGTGCCAGCAGTGAAGGTTGGGAGCGCGATGAGCAGTTCTTC	CASSEGWERDEQFF
TRBV9	TRBJ2-7	NA	NA	TGTGCCAGCAGCGTAGAGGTCAATTCCTACGAGCAGTACTTC	CASSVEVNSYEQYF
TRBV7-9	TRBJ1-1	NA	NA	TGTGCCAGCAGCCCTCCCGACAGGCCAGAAGCTTTCTTT	CASSPPDRPEAFF
TRBV4-1	TRBJ2-5	NA	NA	TGCGCCAGCAGCCAAGAATCAGGGGTCGGGGAGACCCAGTACTTC	CASSQESGVGETQYF
TRBV4-2	TRBJ2-1	NA	NA	TGTGCCAGCAGCCAGTGGGCGGGGAATGAGCAGTTCTTC	CASSQWAGNEQFF
TRBV2	TRBJ1-1	NA	NA	TGTGCCAGCATCCCCGGTGAAGCTTTCTTT	CASIPGEAFF
TRBV6-5	TRBJ2-7	TRBD2	NA	TGTGCCAGCAGCGGACTAGCGGGATACTACGAGCAGTACTTC	CASSGLAGYYEQYF
TRBV5-6	TRBJ2-7	TRBD1	once	TGTGCCAGCAGCTTGGCGGGACAGGGATCCTACGAGCAGTACTTC	CASSLAGQGSYEQYF